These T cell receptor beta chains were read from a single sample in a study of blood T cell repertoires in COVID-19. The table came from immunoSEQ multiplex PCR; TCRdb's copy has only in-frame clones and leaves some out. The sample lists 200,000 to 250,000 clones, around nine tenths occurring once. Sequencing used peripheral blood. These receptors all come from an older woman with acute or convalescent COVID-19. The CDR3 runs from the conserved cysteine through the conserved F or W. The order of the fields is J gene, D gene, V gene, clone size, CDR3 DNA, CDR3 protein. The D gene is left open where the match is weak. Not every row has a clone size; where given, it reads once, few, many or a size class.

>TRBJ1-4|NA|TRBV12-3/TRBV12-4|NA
TGTGCCAGCACCCGGGATCCGGGGGAAAAACTGTTTTTT
CASTRDPGEKLFF
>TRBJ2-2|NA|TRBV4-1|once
TGCGCCAGCAGTCGTAACAGGGCCACCGGGGAGCTGTTTTTT
CASSRNRATGELFF
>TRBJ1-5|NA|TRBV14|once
TGTGCCAGCAGCCACAGCCGGGACTTTGATAGCAATCAGCCCCAGCATTTT
CASSHSRDFDSNQPQHF
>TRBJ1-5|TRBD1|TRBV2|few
TGTGCCAGCAGTGAAAGGACAGGGGGCAATCAGCCCCAGCATTTT
CASSERTGGNQPQHF
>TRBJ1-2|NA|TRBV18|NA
TGTGCCAGCTCACCATCCTGGCAGGGAGGTGGCTACACCTTC
CASSPSWQGGGYTF
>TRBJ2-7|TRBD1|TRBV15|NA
TGTGCCACCAGCAGAGGGGACAGGGTTCCGTTCTCCTACGAGCAGTACTTC
CATSRGDRVPFSYEQYF
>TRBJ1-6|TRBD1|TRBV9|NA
TGTGCCAGCAGCGTAGAGGCAGGGGGGTATTCACCCCTCCACTTT
CASSVEAGGYSPLHF
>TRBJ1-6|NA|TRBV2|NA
TGTGCCATCCGACGGCAGGGTGCCCTACTTGGCTATAATTCACCCCTCCACTTT
CAIRRQGALLGYNSPLHF
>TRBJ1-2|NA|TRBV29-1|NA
TGCAGCGTTGTTCAGGGGAACTATGGCTACACCTTC
CSVVQGNYGYTF
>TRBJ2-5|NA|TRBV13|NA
TGTGCCAGCAGCCAACAGGGGAGGGAGACCCAGTACTTC
CASSQQGRETQYF
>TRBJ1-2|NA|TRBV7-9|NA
TGTGCCAGCAGCTTAGGGGCTAGGGGAACCCCCAGCTATGGCTACACCTTC
CASSLGARGTPSYGYTF
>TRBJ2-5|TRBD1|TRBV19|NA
TGTGCCAGTAGACGAACAGGACAGGGCGGAGAGACCCAGTACTTC
CASRRTGQGGETQYF
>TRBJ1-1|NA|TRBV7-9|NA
TGTGCCAGCAGCGTAAGCGGCGGGAGGGGTACTGAAGCTTTCTTT
CASSVSGGRGTEAFF
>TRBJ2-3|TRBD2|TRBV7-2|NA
TGTGCCAGCAGCTGGACTAGCCCTACTTCCAGCACAGATACGCAGTATTTT
CASSWTSPTSSTDTQYF
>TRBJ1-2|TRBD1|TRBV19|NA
TGTGCCAGTAGTATCGGGACAGCAAACTATGGCTACACCTTC
CASSIGTANYGYTF
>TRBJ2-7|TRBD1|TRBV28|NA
TGTGCCAGCAGGCCTACAGGGGGTCTGTACGAGCAGTACTTC
CASRPTGGLYEQYF
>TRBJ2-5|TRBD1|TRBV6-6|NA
TGTGCCAGCAGTACCAAAGGACAGGTTCAGTACTTC
CASSTKGQVQYF
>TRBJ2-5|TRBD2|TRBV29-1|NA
TGCAGCGTTGGGTATAGCGGGGGCAGGGAGACCCAGTACTTC
CSVGYSGGRETQYF
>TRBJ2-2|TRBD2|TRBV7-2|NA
TGTGCCAGCAGCCCTTCTAGCGGGGGGCTCCAAGGCGGGGAGCTGTTTTTT
CASSPSSGGLQGGELFF
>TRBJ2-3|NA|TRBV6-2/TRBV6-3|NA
TGTGCCAGCAGTCGGAGGCCAGATACGCAGTATTTT
CASSRRPDTQYF
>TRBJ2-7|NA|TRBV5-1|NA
TGCGCCAGCAGCTTGGGTCCAGGGGGGGAGCAGTACTTC
CASSLGPGGEQYF
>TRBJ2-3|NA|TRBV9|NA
TGTGCCAGCAGCATACAGGGTGACACAGATACGCAGTATTTT
CASSIQGDTDTQYF
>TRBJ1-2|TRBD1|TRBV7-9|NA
TGTGCCAGCAGCTTAGGACAGGGGAGCTACACCTTC
CASSLGQGSYTF
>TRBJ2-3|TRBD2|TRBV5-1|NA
TGCGCCAGCAGCTTGGGACTAGCGGGCTTAGATACGCAGTATTTT
CASSLGLAGLDTQYF
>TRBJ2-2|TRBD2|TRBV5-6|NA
TGTGCCAGCAGCTTTACCGGGAGGGAGGAGCTGTTTTTT
CASSFTGREELFF
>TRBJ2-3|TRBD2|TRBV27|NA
TGTGCCAGCAGTTTTGGTCTAGCGGGGATCACAGATACGCAGTATTTT
CASSFGLAGITDTQYF
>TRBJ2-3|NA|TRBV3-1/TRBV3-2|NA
TGTGCCAGCAGCCCATGGACACTTACGAATACGCAGTATTTT
CASSPWTLTNTQYF
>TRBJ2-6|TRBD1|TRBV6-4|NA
TGTGCCAGCAGCTTACAGGGGGCTGGGGCCAACGTCCTGACTTTC
CASSLQGAGANVLTF
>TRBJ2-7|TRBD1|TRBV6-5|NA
TGTGCCAGCAGCTTCGGGACAGGGGTTTCGTACGAGCAGTACTTC
CASSFGTGVSYEQYF
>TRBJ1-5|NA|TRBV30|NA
TGTGCCTGGGGGGGAGACGGGAGTCAGCCCCAGCATTTT
CAWGGDGSQPQHF
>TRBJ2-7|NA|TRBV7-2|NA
TGTGCCAGCAGCTTAAACCCAACGGGTGAGCAGTACTTC
CASSLNPTGEQYF
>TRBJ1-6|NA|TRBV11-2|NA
TGTGCCAGCAGCTCCCGGACTGATTCACCCCTCCACTTT
CASSSRTDSPLHF
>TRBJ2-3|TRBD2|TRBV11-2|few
TGTGCCAGCTCCTTCGGGGGGGCCCGGAGCACAGATACGCAGTATTTT
CASSFGGARSTDTQYF
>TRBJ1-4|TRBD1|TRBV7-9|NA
TGTGCCAGCAGCCGACAGGGGGCTGCTAATGAAAAACTGTTTTTT
CASSRQGAANEKLFF
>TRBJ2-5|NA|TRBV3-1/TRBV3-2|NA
TGTGCCAGCAGCCAAGACCGGGACACAAAAGAGACCCAGTACTTC
CASSQDRDTKETQYF
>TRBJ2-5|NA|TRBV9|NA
TGTGCCAGCAGCGTAGAGGGACAAGCGTACCAAGAGACCCAGTACTTC
CASSVEGQAYQETQYF
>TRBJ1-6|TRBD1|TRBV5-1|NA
TGCGCCAGCAGCCCGCGGACAGGGCTAGGATCACCCCTCCACTTT
CASSPRTGLGSPLHF
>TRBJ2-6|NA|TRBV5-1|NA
TGCGCCAGCAGCTTCGGGGGAGACGGGGCCAACGTCCTGACTTTC
CASSFGGDGANVLTF
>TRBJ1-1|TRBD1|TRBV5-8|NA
TGTGCCAGCAGCTACACAGGGGTCACTGAAGCTTTCTTT
CASSYTGVTEAFF
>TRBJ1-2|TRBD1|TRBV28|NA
TGTGCCAGCAGATCAAGGGGGCAGGGAAACTATGGCTACACCTTC
CASRSRGQGNYGYTF
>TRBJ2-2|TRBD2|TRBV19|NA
TGTGCCAGTAGTATCTCGGGGACTAGCGCCTACGGGGAGCTGTTTTTT
CASSISGTSAYGELFF
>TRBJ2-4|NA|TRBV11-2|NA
TGTGCCAGCAGCTTTGCCGGAGCCAAAAACATTCAGTACTTC
CASSFAGAKNIQYF
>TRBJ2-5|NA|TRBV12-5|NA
TGTGCTAGTGGCCACGACAGCCAAGAGACCCAGTACTTC
CASGHDSQETQYF
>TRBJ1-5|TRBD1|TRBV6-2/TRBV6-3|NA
TGTGCCAGCAGTCCGACAGGGATTAGCAATCAGCCCCAGCATTTT
CASSPTGISNQPQHF
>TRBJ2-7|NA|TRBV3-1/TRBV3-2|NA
TGTGCCAGCAGCTCACCCGGTTACGAGCAGTACTTC
CASSSPGYEQYF
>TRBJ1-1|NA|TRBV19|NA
TGTGCCAGTACCCCACTCCCGGGACAATCAAAAACTGAAGCTTTCTTT
CASTPLPGQSKTEAFF
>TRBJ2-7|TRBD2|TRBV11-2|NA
TGTGCCAGCAGCTTGGGAGGGACTAGCGCCTACTACGAGCAGTACTTC
CASSLGGTSAYYEQYF
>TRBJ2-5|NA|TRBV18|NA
TGTGCCAGCTCGGGTGGACAGCCAGAGACCCAGTACTTC
CASSGGQPETQYF
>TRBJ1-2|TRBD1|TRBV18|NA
TGTGCCAGCTCGCCCGGGACAGGGGTTGACTATGGCTACACCTTC
CASSPGTGVDYGYTF
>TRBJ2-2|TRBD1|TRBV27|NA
TGTGCCAGAAACCGGACAGGGAGGAACACCGGGGAGCTGTTTTTT
CARNRTGRNTGELFF
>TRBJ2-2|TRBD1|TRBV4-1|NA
TGCGCCAGCAGCCATACACAGGGGTCCGGGGAGCTGTTTTTT
CASSHTQGSGELFF
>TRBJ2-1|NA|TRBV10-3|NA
TGTGCCATCAGTGGGACAGATCGAGACAGCGATGAGCAGTTCTTC
CAISGTDRDSDEQFF
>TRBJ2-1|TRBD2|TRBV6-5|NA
TGTGCCAGCAGTCTCGGGGGGGGAGTGGTTCGGCAGTTCTTC
CASSLGGGVVRQFF
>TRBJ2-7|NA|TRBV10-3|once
TGTGCCATCAATAACAGGGACGTGCGTGGGGAGCAGTACTTC
CAINNRDVRGEQYF
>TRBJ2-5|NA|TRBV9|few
TGTGCCAGCAGCGTAGCTGTGGGGGCCCAAGAGACCCAGTACTTC
CASSVAVGAQETQYF
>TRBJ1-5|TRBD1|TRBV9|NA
TGTGCCAGCAGTACAACAGGGGGCCCGGTTGGAGGGCCCCAGCATTTT
CASSTTGGPVGGPQHF
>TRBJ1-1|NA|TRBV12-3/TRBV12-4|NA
TGTGCCAGTCGACAGGACATGAACACTGAAGCTTTCTTT
CASRQDMNTEAFF
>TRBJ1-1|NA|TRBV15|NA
TGTGCCACCAGCAGAGATCGGGTGAACACTGAAGCTTTCTTT
CATSRDRVNTEAFF